This is a list of T cell receptor beta chains from one sample in a study of blood T cell repertoires in COVID-19. Sequencing was performed with immunoSEQ multiplex PCR; in TCRdb, only in-frame clones are kept and a portion is missing. The sample holds some 190,000 clones, approximately 84% seen once. The sample taken for sequencing was peripheral blood. Every receptor here comes from a woman aged 80 or over with acute or convalescent COVID-19. CDR3s include the opening cysteine and the closing phenylalanine or tryptophan. D genes are given only for firm matches. Expanded clones get a size class; other rows say once, few or many, or leave the size out.

size	V	J	D	DNA	CDR3
-	TRBV28	TRBJ1-4	-	TGTGCCAGCAGTTCCCAACAGGGTCCTAATGAAAAACTGTTTTTT	CASSSQQGPNEKLFF
-	TRBV29-1	TRBJ1-2	TRBD1	TGCAGCGTTTCGGACAGGGCCTATGGCTACACCTTC	CSVSDRAYGYTF
-	TRBV12-3/TRBV12-4	TRBJ1-5	-	TGTGCCAGCACCTGGACGGAGGGTCAGCCCCAGCATTTT	CASTWTEGQPQHF
-	TRBV2	TRBJ2-7	TRBD2	TGTGCCAGCAGTGAAGCGCGGGTAGCGGGAGGCTCAAACTACGAGCAGTACTTC	CASSEARVAGGSNYEQYF
-	TRBV2	TRBJ1-2	-	TGTGCCAGCAGTCCCACCGCGACCGGGGGTTTTGGCTACACCTTC	CASSPTATGGFGYTF
-	TRBV6-5	TRBJ2-1	TRBD1	TGTGCCAGCAGTTACTTGGGACAGGGTACCAATGAGCAGTTCTTC	CASSYLGQGTNEQFF
-	TRBV7-9	TRBJ2-6	-	TGTGCCAGCAGCTACAGCTCTGGGGCCAACGTCCTGACTTTC	CASSYSSGANVLTF
-	TRBV28	TRBJ1-5	-	TGTGCCAGCAGTTTAACCAGGGGTAGCAATCAGCCCCAGCATTTT	CASSLTRGSNQPQHF
-	TRBV3-1/TRBV3-2	TRBJ1-5	TRBD1	TGTGCCAGCAGCCAAGAATTCGGGACAGCTTTTGGGAATCAGCCCCAGCATTTT	CASSQEFGTAFGNQPQHF
-	TRBV18	TRBJ2-2	-	TGTGCCAGCTCACCAAGCTGGGGCCAAGGGGAGCTGTTTTTT	CASSPSWGQGELFF
-	TRBV19	TRBJ1-5	TRBD1	TGTGCCAGTAGTACCGGGACAGGGGATTATAGCAATCAGCCCCAGCATTTT	CASSTGTGDYSNQPQHF
-	TRBV7-9	TRBJ1-4	TRBD1	TGTGCCAGCAGCCTAGGGGGCGGACAGGGCGAAAAACTGTTTTTT	CASSLGGGQGEKLFF
-	TRBV7-3	TRBJ1-6	TRBD1	TGTGCCAGCAGCTTATCAGGGGGCGATTCACCCCTCCACTTT	CASSLSGGDSPLHF
-	TRBV28	TRBJ2-7	-	TGTGCCAGCAGTTTATCCCCCCTGGAGCAGTACTTC	CASSLSPLEQYF
-	TRBV4-3	TRBJ1-5	-	TGCGCCAGCAGCCAGGAGCGGAGGGAACCCCAGCATTTT	CASSQERREPQHF
once	TRBV28	TRBJ1-5	-	TGTGCCAGCAGTTCTACACTAGCCGACGGATGGGGCAATCAGCCCCAGCATTTT	CASSSTLADGWGNQPQHF
few	TRBV10-3	TRBJ2-7	TRBD1	TGTGCCATCCTTGGACAGGGGGCGTTGAACGAGCAGTACTTC	CAILGQGALNEQYF
-	TRBV27	TRBJ2-1	-	TGTGCCAGCAGTTTTGAGGGGTTCTCCTCGGCGGGGAGGTGGTACAATGAGCAGTTCTTC	CASSFEGFSSAGRWYNEQFF
-	TRBV9	TRBJ2-1	TRBD2	TGTGCCAGCAGCGTAGTAAGAGTGACTAGCGTATACAATGAGCAGTTCTTC	CASSVVRVTSVYNEQFF
-	TRBV5-1	TRBJ2-1	TRBD2	TGCGCCAGCAGCTTGCGTGGACTAGCGGGAGGGAATGAGCAGTTCTTC	CASSLRGLAGGNEQFF
-	TRBV15	TRBJ1-2	-	TGTGCCACCAGCAGAGATCGAGGGGGCTATGGCTACACCTTC	CATSRDRGGYGYTF
-	TRBV7-3	TRBJ1-1	-	TGTGCCAGCAGCTTAAAACCGGCCAGGGAGGCCACTGAAGCTTTCTTT	CASSLKPAREATEAFF
-	TRBV27	TRBJ1-5	-	TGTGCCAGCAGCATACAGGGATCATACCAGCCCCAGCATTTT	CASSIQGSYQPQHF
-	TRBV9	TRBJ1-4	-	TGTGCCAGCAGCCCAGGGTCTAGACAGTTTTTT	CASSPGSRQFF
-	TRBV9	TRBJ2-7	-	TGTGCCAGCAGCGTAGATGGGGGGACGGACGTGGAGCAGTACTTC	CASSVDGGTDVEQYF
-	TRBV6-6	TRBJ2-1	TRBD2	TGTGCCAGCAGTTACTCGGGGTCTAGCGGGATCAATGAGCAGTTCTTC	CASSYSGSSGINEQFF
-	TRBV6-5	TRBJ1-5	-	TGTGCCAGCATCCCGGGAGGGAGCAATCAGCCCCAGCATTTT	CASIPGGSNQPQHF
once	TRBV18	TRBJ1-4	-	TGTGCCAGCTCACCATCACAGAGACGGGAAAAACTGTTTTTT	CASSPSQRREKLFF
-	TRBV4-3	TRBJ2-1	TRBD2	TGCGCCAGCAGCCGGACGGGGACTAGCGGTCTACGAGATCAGTTCTTC	CASSRTGTSGLRDQFF
many	TRBV6-5	TRBJ2-7	TRBD2	TGTGCCAGCAGTTACTTGGCGGGAGCCCCCTACGAGCAGTACTTC	CASSYLAGAPYEQYF
-	TRBV28	TRBJ2-7	TRBD2	TGTGCCAGCAGTCCATCAGCGGGAGGAAGCTACGAGCAGTACTTC	CASSPSAGGSYEQYF
-	TRBV2	TRBJ1-5	-	TGTGCCAGCAGTGGAATAACAGGGACTAGTCAGCCCCAGCATTTT	CASSGITGTSQPQHF
-	TRBV5-1	TRBJ1-1	-	TGCGCCAGCAGCCTCTTCCAGGGTAACACTGAAGCTTTCTTT	CASSLFQGNTEAFF
-	TRBV7-2	TRBJ2-7	TRBD1	TGTGCCAGCAGCACGGGACAGGGTTCGCGCTACGAGCAGTACTTC	CASSTGQGSRYEQYF
-	TRBV2	TRBJ1-5	TRBD1	TGTGCCAGCAGGGAGGGACAGAAGAATCAGCCCCAGCATTTT	CASREGQKNQPQHF
many	TRBV11-3	TRBJ2-5	TRBD1	TGTGCCAGTGCTTCTGGGACAGATCAAGAGACCCAGTACTTC	CASASGTDQETQYF
-	TRBV6-2/TRBV6-3	TRBJ2-1	-	TGTGCCAGCAGTTACCCGCGGGTGGAGCAGTTCTTC	CASSYPRVEQFF
-	TRBV5-1	TRBJ1-1	-	TGCGCCAGCAGCTTGATGGCGGTCATGAACACTGAAGCTTTCTTT	CASSLMAVMNTEAFF
-	TRBV11-3	TRBJ1-6	-	TGTGCCAGCAGCGTCCATAGGAGTTCACCCCTCCACTTT	CASSVHRSSPLHF
-	TRBV7-3	TRBJ1-4	-	TGTGCCAGCATCAAAAACAGGAGGGGCCGGGAAAAACTGTTTTTT	CASIKNRRGREKLFF
-	TRBV28	TRBJ1-2	-	TGTGCCAGCAGTCCCGGGGGGGCAGGTAACTATGGCTACACCTTC	CASSPGGAGNYGYTF
once	TRBV7-3	TRBJ1-6	TRBD1	TGTGCCAGCAGCTACGGGACAGGGGAATCACCCCTCCACTTT	CASSYGTGESPLHF
-	TRBV4-1	TRBJ1-5	-	TGCGCCAGCAGCCAAGCAGACAATCAGCCCCAGCATTTT	CASSQADNQPQHF
-	TRBV25-1	TRBJ1-2	-	TGTGCCAGCAGCCGACAGGCGCTCTATGGCTACACCTTC	CASSRQALYGYTF
-	TRBV24-1	TRBJ2-5	TRBD2	TGTGCCACCAGTGACTCCGGACTAGCCGAAGAGACCCAGTACTTC	CATSDSGLAEETQYF
-	TRBV11-2	TRBJ2-7	-	TGTGCCAGCACCCCTGGGCAGGGGATATTTTACGAGCAGTACTTC	CASTPGQGIFYEQYF
few	TRBV6-5	TRBJ1-3	-	TGTGCCAGCAGTTACTCGACAGTTGGCCTCGGAAACACCATATATTTT	CASSYSTVGLGNTIYF
-	TRBV13	TRBJ1-1	-	TGTGCCAGCAGCTTAGATCGGGCAGGGGACACTGAAGCTTTCTTT	CASSLDRAGDTEAFF
once	TRBV7-6	TRBJ2-1	TRBD2	TGTGCCAGCAGCTACCAAAATGGGGAGGCGGGAGCCAATGAGCAGTTCTTC	CASSYQNGEAGANEQFF
-	TRBV24-1	TRBJ2-3	-	TGTGCCACCAGTGATCGGCAGGGCACAGATACGCAGTATTTT	CATSDRQGTDTQYF
-	TRBV3-1/TRBV3-2	TRBJ1-4	-	TGTGCCAGCAGCCAAGATTGGTCAGTTAATGAAAAACTGTTTTTT	CASSQDWSVNEKLFF
-	TRBV19	TRBJ1-1	TRBD1	TGTGCCAGTCGTCCGGGACAGGGAATGAACACTGAAGCTTTCTTT	CASRPGQGMNTEAFF
once	TRBV7-2	TRBJ2-3	TRBD2	TGTGCCAGCAGGACGACTAGCGGGAGGGCCTATGATACGCAGTATTTT	CASRTTSGRAYDTQYF
-	TRBV30	TRBJ2-4	-	TGTGCCTGGAGTGTAGGAGACATTCAGTACTTC	CAWSVGDIQYF
few	TRBV19	TRBJ2-1	TRBD2	TGTGCCAGTAGTATAGATGCGGGAGTCGGGAATGAGCAGTTCTTC	CASSIDAGVGNEQFF
-	TRBV7-9	TRBJ1-5	TRBD1	TGTGCCAGCAGCTTAGAAACTGGGACAGCGAGCAATCAGCCCCAGCATTTT	CASSLETGTASNQPQHF
-	TRBV18	TRBJ2-3	TRBD2	TGTGCCAGCTCACAGGCTAGCGGGATGTCAGATACGCAGTATTTT	CASSQASGMSDTQYF
-	TRBV3-1/TRBV3-2	TRBJ2-5	-	TGTGCCAGCACAACAGGCCAAGAGACCCAGTACTTC	CASTTGQETQYF
-	TRBV7-2	TRBJ1-1	TRBD1	TGTGCCAGCAGACAGGGGGGTAGCAACACTGAAGCTTTCTTT	CASRQGGSNTEAFF
-	TRBV5-1	TRBJ2-7	-	TGCGCCAGCAGCTCAGAGACAGGCTACGAGCAGTACTTC	CASSSETGYEQYF